This T cell receptor (beta chain) originates from a study of blood T cell repertoires in COVID-19 (dated by TCRdb to the early 2020s). At the level of the whole study: Samples from collaborators originated in the United States, Italy and Spain and spanned both the acute and convalescent phases of COVID-19. The prospective study material was composed of cDNA or gDNA derived from T cells, B-cell-depleted T cells, or PBMCs. HLA class I and class II types, where available, came from metadata supplied by the sample provider rather than from assay-based typing. The repertoires were released in a freely available public database intended as a resource for research on the immune response to SARS-CoV-2. The samples were drawn from the first 160 participants of the ongoing ImmuneRACE study and from some 1,300 subjects provided by 6 global collaborators. Subjects who had been exposed to COVID-19, were actively infected with it, or had recovered from it provided the deeply sampled blood TCRbeta repertoires that made up the dataset. Sample metadata almost always included a de-identified subject ID, COVID-19 status, age in years and sex. Here is what the overall study found, with its caveats: How much clinical and demographic metadata was included differed by source and by participant, and the metadata was provided uncurated.

The CDR3 covers 16 residues, taking in both the cysteine and the phenylalanine. Of all the DNA, just the CDR3 is kept, 48 bases in frame from base 1. Ends trimmed: V by 6 bases, J by 0 bases; bases unmatched to a gene: 8. CDR1 and CDR2 are read off the germline V gene as SGHTA and FQGNSA. The immunoSEQ Assay, a bias-controlled multiplex PCR, was used to amplify TCRbeta CDR3 regions from genomic DNA. Turning to the authors' computational methods: The number of nucleated cells in each sample was estimated from the amplification of reference gene primers within the assay. To quantify the absolute abundance of each unique TCRbeta CDR3 rearrangement, sequence reads were collapsed and filtered. Productive Simpson clonality was computed per sample as the square root of Simpson's diversity index over productive rearrangements. TCRdb carries this immuneACCESS record with in-frame sequences only. Its versions omit some clonotypes, under half of them owing to an unresolved V gene in the studies checked, with the rest unexplained. V and J calls and clone size are as listed in that table; D and trimming were resolved from the DNA. The sample table records around 63,000 clones; approximately 79% of these occur just once. The ten largest clones represent about 31% of the sample.

On this clone: Its antigen remains undetermined. No base-level quality is on record; no much larger clone is a single base apart.

Whole blood was collected in K2EDTA tubes by collaborating institutions according to the institutions' own protocols. For TCRbeta analysis, collaborators shipped samples as frozen whole blood, isolated PBMCs, or DNA extracted from either of those sample types. This clonotype was obtained from a human donor in a cohort sampled during active COVID-19. Recombination joined TRBV7-2 with TRBJ2-3; 8 bases in the junction line up with TRBD2. The sequencing input was peripheral blood. The CDR3 reads CASSQGRGGSTDTQYF. The DNA sequence reads TGTGCCAGCAGTCAAGGTCGGGGGGGGAGCACAGATACGCAGTATTTT.